The rows below give T cell receptor beta chains drawn from one sample of a study of shared clonotypes between healthy human individuals. Measured with immunoSEQ multiplex PCR; TCRdb has only the in-frame clones, and not every one. The top ten hold approximately 1% of the sample, which has approximately 1,500,000 clones, around 97% seen once. Sequencing input: naive CD4+ T cells sorted from blood. The receptors derive from a young man in good health. CDR3s include the opening cysteine and the closing phenylalanine or tryptophan. A D gene is named only where the DNA matches it firmly. Not all rows give a size; the values are once, few, many and, for expanded clones, a class.

clone_size: -; v_call: TRBV2; d_call: -; cdr3_length: 12; j_call: TRBJ1-5; cdr3_nt: TGTGCCAGCAGTGCCTCAAATCAGCCCCAGCATTTT; cdr3_aa: CASSASNQPQHF
clone_size: -; v_call: TRBV2; d_call: TRBD2; cdr3_length: 15; j_call: TRBJ2-2; cdr3_nt: TGTGCCAGCAGTCGACTAGCGGGAGTTTCCGGGGAGCTGTTTTTT; cdr3_aa: CASSRLAGVSGELFF
clone_size: -; v_call: TRBV28; d_call: -; cdr3_length: 13; j_call: TRBJ2-7; cdr3_nt: TGTGCCAGCAGGCGACTAGGCCCCTACGAGCAGTACTTC; cdr3_aa: CASRRLGPYEQYF
clone_size: -; v_call: TRBV7-8; d_call: -; cdr3_length: 18; j_call: TRBJ2-3; cdr3_nt: TGTGCCAGCAGCTTTTCCCGTTGGCGGGCTCGCACCACAGATACGCAGTATTTT; cdr3_aa: CASSFSRWRARTTDTQYF
clone_size: -; v_call: TRBV7-2; d_call: -; cdr3_length: 18; j_call: TRBJ1-2; cdr3_nt: TGTGCCAGCAGCTTAAGGGGGGCTCCGACTATCTATACGGATGGCTACACCTTC; cdr3_aa: CASSLRGAPTIYTDGYTF
clone_size: -; v_call: TRBV29-1; d_call: -; cdr3_length: 12; j_call: TRBJ1-2; cdr3_nt: TGCAGCGTCTGGGCAGTAAACTATGGCTACACCTTC; cdr3_aa: CSVWAVNYGYTF
clone_size: -; v_call: TRBV29-1; d_call: -; cdr3_length: 14; j_call: TRBJ1-1; cdr3_nt: TGCAGCGTGGAGGGGGAGAAAGGAATCACTGAAGCTTTCTTT; cdr3_aa: CSVEGEKGITEAFF
clone_size: -; v_call: TRBV19; d_call: -; cdr3_length: 15; j_call: TRBJ1-5; cdr3_nt: TGTGCCAGTCGAACGATTGGGATTAGCAATCAGCCCCAGCATTTT; cdr3_aa: CASRTIGISNQPQHF
clone_size: -; v_call: TRBV4-2; d_call: TRBD2; cdr3_length: 14; j_call: TRBJ2-7; cdr3_nt: TGTGCCAGCAGCCCGAACGGGGGGGGCTACGAGCAGTACTTC; cdr3_aa: CASSPNGGGYEQYF
clone_size: -; v_call: TRBV6-5; d_call: TRBD1; cdr3_length: 15; j_call: TRBJ2-5; cdr3_nt: TGTGCCAGCAGTAAAACCGGGACAGGGTGGGAGACCCAGTACTTC; cdr3_aa: CASSKTGTGWETQYF
clone_size: -; v_call: TRBV19; d_call: -; cdr3_length: 14; j_call: TRBJ1-2; cdr3_nt: TGTGCCAGTAGGAGGACATCGACCCCCTATGGCTACACCTTC; cdr3_aa: CASRRTSTPYGYTF
clone_size: -; v_call: TRBV15; d_call: TRBD1; cdr3_length: 17; j_call: TRBJ1-5; cdr3_nt: TGTGCCACCAGCGGAGCCCTCAGGGACAGCCTCAATCAGCCCCAGCATTTT; cdr3_aa: CATSGALRDSLNQPQHF
clone_size: -; v_call: TRBV11-2; d_call: TRBD2; cdr3_length: 19; j_call: TRBJ2-3; cdr3_nt: TGTGCCAGCAGCCTATTCGGACTAGCGGGTTCACGGAGCACAGATACGCAGTATTTT; cdr3_aa: CASSLFGLAGSRSTDTQYF
clone_size: -; v_call: TRBV5-1; d_call: TRBD1; cdr3_length: 14; j_call: TRBJ2-7; cdr3_nt: TGCGCCAGCAGCTTCGGGACAGGGGACCACGAGCAGTACTTC; cdr3_aa: CASSFGTGDHEQYF
clone_size: -; v_call: TRBV18; d_call: -; cdr3_length: 14; j_call: TRBJ2-5; cdr3_nt: TGTGCCAGCTCAGAGGCGAGAGACGGGGAGACCCAGTACTTC; cdr3_aa: CASSEARDGETQYF
clone_size: -; v_call: TRBV19; d_call: -; cdr3_length: 15; j_call: TRBJ2-6; cdr3_nt: TGTGCCAGTAGTATTGTGGCATCTGGGGCCAACGTCCTGACTTTC; cdr3_aa: CASSIVASGANVLTF
clone_size: -; v_call: TRBV5-4; d_call: -; cdr3_length: 15; j_call: TRBJ2-2; cdr3_nt: TGTGCCAGCAGCTTTGTCGGGGCGAACACCGGGGAGCTGTTTTTT; cdr3_aa: CASSFVGANTGELFF
clone_size: once; v_call: TRBV18; d_call: -; cdr3_length: 14; j_call: TRBJ1-1; cdr3_nt: TGTGCCAGCTCACCATCAGGAGGGTCGACTGAAGCTTTCTTT; cdr3_aa: CASSPSGGSTEAFF
clone_size: -; v_call: TRBV7-3; d_call: TRBD2; cdr3_length: 15; j_call: TRBJ2-7; cdr3_nt: TGTGCCAGCAGCTCGCTAGCGGGAGGGTCCTACGAGCAGTACTTC; cdr3_aa: CASSSLAGGSYEQYF
clone_size: -; v_call: TRBV10-3; d_call: TRBD1; cdr3_length: 14; j_call: TRBJ2-2; cdr3_nt: TGTGCCATCGGCGACAGGGGCAGCACCGGGGAGCTGTTTTTT; cdr3_aa: CAIGDRGSTGELFF
clone_size: -; v_call: TRBV6-5; d_call: TRBD1; cdr3_length: 16; j_call: TRBJ2-7; cdr3_nt: TGTGCCAGCAGTTCTTCATACGGACAGGGGAGGGACGAGCAGTACTTC; cdr3_aa: CASSSSYGQGRDEQYF
clone_size: -; v_call: TRBV25-1; d_call: -; cdr3_length: 13; j_call: TRBJ1-3; cdr3_nt: TGTGCCAGCAGACACGTCTCTGGAAACACCATATATTTT; cdr3_aa: CASRHVSGNTIYF
clone_size: -; v_call: TRBV5-1; d_call: TRBD2; cdr3_length: 16; j_call: TRBJ2-2; cdr3_nt: TGCGCCAGCAGCTTGTTAAGTCTAGCGGCCACCGGGGAGCTGTTTTTT; cdr3_aa: CASSLLSLAATGELFF
clone_size: -; v_call: TRBV18; d_call: -; cdr3_length: 17; j_call: TRBJ1-1; cdr3_nt: TGTGTCAGCTCACAACTTGCCGGGGCAATCACGGGAACTGAAGCTTTCTTT; cdr3_aa: CVSSQLAGAITGTEAFF
clone_size: -; v_call: TRBV7-9; d_call: TRBD1; cdr3_length: 15; j_call: TRBJ2-7; cdr3_nt: TGTGCCAGCAGCTTAGGCCCGGGACAGACCTACGAGCAGTACTTC; cdr3_aa: CASSLGPGQTYEQYF
clone_size: -; v_call: TRBV7-3; d_call: TRBD2; cdr3_length: 14; j_call: TRBJ2-1; cdr3_nt: TGTGCCAGCAGCCCCCGGGGCGGGAGGGTTGAGCAGTTCTTC; cdr3_aa: CASSPRGGRVEQFF
clone_size: -; v_call: TRBV5-1; d_call: -; cdr3_length: 15; j_call: TRBJ2-7; cdr3_nt: TGCGCCAGCAGCACCGGACATTCGAGCTCCTACGAGCAGTACTTC; cdr3_aa: CASSTGHSSSYEQYF
clone_size: -; v_call: TRBV28; d_call: -; cdr3_length: 16; j_call: TRBJ1-4; cdr3_nt: TGTGCCAGCAGCTCCCGGGTCCCGGGGACTAATGAAAAACTGTTTTTT; cdr3_aa: CASSSRVPGTNEKLFF
clone_size: -; v_call: TRBV28; d_call: TRBD1; cdr3_length: 14; j_call: TRBJ1-1; cdr3_nt: TGTGCCAGCAGTTACAGGGGGCGCCTAACTGAAGCTTTCTTT; cdr3_aa: CASSYRGRLTEAFF
clone_size: -; v_call: TRBV5-4; d_call: TRBD2; cdr3_length: 15; j_call: TRBJ2-3; cdr3_nt: TGTGCCAGCAGCCCTGCGGGAGGTCCCACAGATACGCAGTATTTT; cdr3_aa: CASSPAGGPTDTQYF
clone_size: -; v_call: TRBV10-3; d_call: -; cdr3_length: 14; j_call: TRBJ2-5; cdr3_nt: TGTGCCATCAGTGAGTCAGGGGGGGAAGAGACCCAGTACTTC; cdr3_aa: CAISESGGEETQYF
clone_size: -; v_call: TRBV25-1; d_call: TRBD2; cdr3_length: 16; j_call: TRBJ2-2; cdr3_nt: TGTGCCAGCAGTGACCAGAGCGGGAGACAAACCGGGGAGCTGTTTTTT; cdr3_aa: CASSDQSGRQTGELFF
clone_size: -; v_call: TRBV5-1; d_call: TRBD2; cdr3_length: 17; j_call: TRBJ2-1; cdr3_nt: TGCGCCAGCAGCTTGGGGGCTAGCGGGTCGACCTACAATGAGCAGTTCTTC; cdr3_aa: CASSLGASGSTYNEQFF
clone_size: -; v_call: TRBV5-1; d_call: -; cdr3_length: 16; j_call: TRBJ1-4; cdr3_nt: TGCGCCAGCAGCTTGGGGCCCAGACGCCCTAATGAAAAACTGTTTTTT; cdr3_aa: CASSLGPRRPNEKLFF
clone_size: -; v_call: TRBV4-3; d_call: -; cdr3_length: 15; j_call: TRBJ2-1; cdr3_nt: TGCGCCAGCAGACTAACTAGCCTCTCCTACAATGAGCAGTTCTTC; cdr3_aa: CASRLTSLSYNEQFF
clone_size: -; v_call: TRBV9; d_call: TRBD2; cdr3_length: 19; j_call: TRBJ2-1; cdr3_nt: TGTGCCAGCAGCTCGACTAGCGGGATATATCGGAGCTCCTACAATGAGCAGTTCTTC; cdr3_aa: CASSSTSGIYRSSYNEQFF
clone_size: -; v_call: TRBV5-1; d_call: TRBD2; cdr3_length: 16; j_call: TRBJ2-1; cdr3_nt: TGCGCCAGCAGCACTGGACTAGCGGGGGACTACAATGAGCAGTTCTTC; cdr3_aa: CASSTGLAGDYNEQFF
clone_size: -; v_call: TRBV19; d_call: -; cdr3_length: 12; j_call: TRBJ2-1; cdr3_nt: TGTGCCAGTAGTATAGATCGGAGGAAGCAGTTCTTC; cdr3_aa: CASSIDRRKQFF
clone_size: -; v_call: TRBV30; d_call: -; cdr3_length: 14; j_call: TRBJ2-1; cdr3_nt: TGTGCCTGGGACGGGACTGGGGGCAACAATGAGCAGTTCTTC; cdr3_aa: CAWDGTGGNNEQFF
clone_size: -; v_call: TRBV5-1; d_call: -; cdr3_length: 15; j_call: TRBJ1-2; cdr3_nt: TGCGCCAGCAGCATAACGAAGGGGGATAGCTATGGCTACACCTTC; cdr3_aa: CASSITKGDSYGYTF
clone_size: once; v_call: TRBV28; d_call: TRBD1; cdr3_length: 15; j_call: TRBJ2-7; cdr3_nt: TGTGCCAGCAGTTTAGGACAGGGCAGATCCTACGAGCAGTACTTC; cdr3_aa: CASSLGQGRSYEQYF
clone_size: -; v_call: TRBV5-4; d_call: -; cdr3_length: 12; j_call: TRBJ2-7; cdr3_nt: TGTGCCAGCAGCGAGGAAGGATACGAGCAGTACTTC; cdr3_aa: CASSEEGYEQYF
clone_size: -; v_call: TRBV29-1; d_call: -; cdr3_length: 13; j_call: TRBJ1-2; cdr3_nt: TGCAGCGTAGGGGTCGTCCTGAACTATGGCTACACCTTC; cdr3_aa: CSVGVVLNYGYTF
clone_size: -; v_call: TRBV5-1; d_call: TRBD2; cdr3_length: 15; j_call: TRBJ2-5; cdr3_nt: TGCGCCAGCAGCACTCTAGCGGGAGTGGTGGAGACCCAGTACTTC; cdr3_aa: CASSTLAGVVETQYF
clone_size: -; v_call: TRBV4-1; d_call: -; cdr3_length: 16; j_call: TRBJ2-7; cdr3_nt: TGCGCCAGCAGCCAAGGTAGCGGACTCATACTCTACGAGCAGTACTTC; cdr3_aa: CASSQGSGLILYEQYF
clone_size: -; v_call: TRBV4-2; d_call: -; cdr3_length: 14; j_call: TRBJ2-2; cdr3_nt: TGTGCCAGCAGCCAAGACCTCTGGGCCGGGGAGCTGTTTTTT; cdr3_aa: CASSQDLWAGELFF
clone_size: -; v_call: TRBV4-3; d_call: -; cdr3_length: 14; j_call: TRBJ2-1; cdr3_nt: TGCGCCAGCAGCCAAGGGGAAAAGGCAAATGAGCAGTTCTTC; cdr3_aa: CASSQGEKANEQFF
clone_size: -; v_call: TRBV11-3; d_call: -; cdr3_length: 12; j_call: TRBJ1-1; cdr3_nt: TGTGCCAGCAGCTTAGAAGAAGGGGAAGCTTTCTTT; cdr3_aa: CASSLEEGEAFF
clone_size: -; v_call: TRBV5-1; d_call: TRBD2; cdr3_length: 16; j_call: TRBJ2-1; cdr3_nt: TGCGCCAGCAGCCAGGCTGGGACTAGCGGGACCAATGAGCAGTTCTTC; cdr3_aa: CASSQAGTSGTNEQFF
clone_size: -; v_call: TRBV11-2; d_call: -; cdr3_length: 13; j_call: TRBJ1-5; cdr3_nt: TGTGCCAGCAGCTTTTCCGAACGTGAGCCCCAGCATTTT; cdr3_aa: CASSFSEREPQHF
clone_size: -; v_call: TRBV7-6; d_call: -; cdr3_length: 15; j_call: TRBJ2-5; cdr3_nt: TGTGCCAGCAGCTTCCCGCGACAGCATCAAGAGACCCAGTACTTC; cdr3_aa: CASSFPRQHQETQYF
clone_size: -; v_call: TRBV6-5; d_call: -; cdr3_length: 13; j_call: TRBJ2-2; cdr3_nt: TGTGCCAGCATAGGGACCAACACCGGGGAGCTGTTTTTT; cdr3_aa: CASIGTNTGELFF
clone_size: once; v_call: TRBV6-5; d_call: TRBD1; cdr3_length: 15; j_call: TRBJ2-3; cdr3_nt: TGTGCCAGCAGTTACCAAGGACAGGTTGGGGATACGCAGTATTTT; cdr3_aa: CASSYQGQVGDTQYF
clone_size: -; v_call: TRBV30; d_call: -; cdr3_length: 11; j_call: TRBJ2-5; cdr3_nt: TGTGCCTGGACAGGCCGGGAGACCCAGTACTTC; cdr3_aa: CAWTGRETQYF